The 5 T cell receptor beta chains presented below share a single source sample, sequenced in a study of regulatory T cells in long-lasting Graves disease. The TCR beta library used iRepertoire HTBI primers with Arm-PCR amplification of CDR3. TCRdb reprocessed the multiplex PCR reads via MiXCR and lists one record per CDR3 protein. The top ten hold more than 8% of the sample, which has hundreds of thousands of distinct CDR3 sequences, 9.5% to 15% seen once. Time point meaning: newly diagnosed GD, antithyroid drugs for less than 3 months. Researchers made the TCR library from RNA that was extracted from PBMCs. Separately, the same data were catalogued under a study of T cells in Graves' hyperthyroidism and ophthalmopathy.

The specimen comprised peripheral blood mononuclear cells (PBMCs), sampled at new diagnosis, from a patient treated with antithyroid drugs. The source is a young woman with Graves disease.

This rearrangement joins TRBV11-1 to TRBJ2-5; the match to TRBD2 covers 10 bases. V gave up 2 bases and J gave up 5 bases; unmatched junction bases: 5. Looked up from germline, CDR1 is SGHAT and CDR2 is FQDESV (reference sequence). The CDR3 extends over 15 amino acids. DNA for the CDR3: TGTGCCAGCAGCTTACAACTAGCGGGATCCGAGACCCAGTACTTC. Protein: CASSLQLAGSETQYF.

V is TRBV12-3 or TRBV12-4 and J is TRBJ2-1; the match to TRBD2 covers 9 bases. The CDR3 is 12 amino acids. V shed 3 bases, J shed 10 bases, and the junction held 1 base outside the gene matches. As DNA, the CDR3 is TGTGCCAGCAGTTTTAGCGGGAGCGAGCAGTTCTTC. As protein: CASSFSGSEQFF.

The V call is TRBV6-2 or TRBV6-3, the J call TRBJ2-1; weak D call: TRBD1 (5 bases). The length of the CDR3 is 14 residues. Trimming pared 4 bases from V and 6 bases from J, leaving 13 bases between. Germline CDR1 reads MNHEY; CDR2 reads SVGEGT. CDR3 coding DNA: TGTGCCAGCAGTTCGCCAGGGAATACCAATGAGCAGTTCTTC. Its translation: CASSSPGNTNEQFF.

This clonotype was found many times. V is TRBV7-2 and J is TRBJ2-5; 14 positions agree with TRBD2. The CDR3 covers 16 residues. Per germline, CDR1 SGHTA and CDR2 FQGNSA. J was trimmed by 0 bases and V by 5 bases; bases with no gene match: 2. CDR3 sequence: CASSRTSGGYQETQYF. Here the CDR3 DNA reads TGTGCCAGCAGCAGGACTAGCGGGGGGTACCAAGAGACCCAGTACTTC.

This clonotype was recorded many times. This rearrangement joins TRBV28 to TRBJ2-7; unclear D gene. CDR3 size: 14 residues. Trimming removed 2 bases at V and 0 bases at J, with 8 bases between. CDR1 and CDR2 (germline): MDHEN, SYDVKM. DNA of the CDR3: TGTGCCAGCAGTTTAGTGGGGTACTCCTACGAGCAGTACTTC. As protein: CASSLVGYSYEQYF.